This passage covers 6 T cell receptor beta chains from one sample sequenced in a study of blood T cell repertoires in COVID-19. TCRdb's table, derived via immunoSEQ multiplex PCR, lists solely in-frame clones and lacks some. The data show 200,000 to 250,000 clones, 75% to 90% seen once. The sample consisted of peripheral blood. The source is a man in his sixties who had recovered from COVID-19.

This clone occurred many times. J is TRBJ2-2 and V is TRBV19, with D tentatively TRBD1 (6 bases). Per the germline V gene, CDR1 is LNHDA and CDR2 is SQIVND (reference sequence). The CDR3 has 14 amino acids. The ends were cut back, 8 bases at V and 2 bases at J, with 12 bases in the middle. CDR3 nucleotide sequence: TGTGCCAGTGGCAGAGGGGGTAACACCGGGGAGCTGTTTTTT. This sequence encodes CASGRGGNTGELFF. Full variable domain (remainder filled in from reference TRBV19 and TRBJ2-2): DGGITQSPKYLFRKEGQNVTLSCEQNLNHDAMYWYRQDPGQGLRLIYYSQIVNDFQKGDIAEGYSVSREKKESFPLTVTSAQKNPTAFYLCASGRGGNTGELFFGEGSRLTVL.

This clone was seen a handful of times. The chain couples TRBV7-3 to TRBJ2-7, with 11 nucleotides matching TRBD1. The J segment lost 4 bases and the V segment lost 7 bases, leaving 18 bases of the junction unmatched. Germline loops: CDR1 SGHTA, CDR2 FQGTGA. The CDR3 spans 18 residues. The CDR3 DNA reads TGTGCCAGCACCGATTGGGTGGGGACAGGGGGAAAGCATTACGAGCAGTACTTC. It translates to CASTDWVGTGGKHYEQYF. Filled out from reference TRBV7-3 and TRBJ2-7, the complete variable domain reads GAGVSQTPSNKVTEKGKYVELRCDPISGHTALYWYRQSLGQGPEFLIYFQGTGAADDSGLPNDRFFAVRPEGSVSTLKIQRTERGDSAVYLCASTDWVGTGGKHYEQYFGPGTRLTVT.

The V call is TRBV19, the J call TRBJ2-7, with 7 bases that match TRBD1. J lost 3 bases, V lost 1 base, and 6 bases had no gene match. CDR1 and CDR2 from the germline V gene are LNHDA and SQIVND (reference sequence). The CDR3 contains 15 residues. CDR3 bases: TGTGCCAGTAGTATAGCGGACAGGTCTTTCTACGAGCAGTACTTC. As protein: CASSIADRSFYEQYF.

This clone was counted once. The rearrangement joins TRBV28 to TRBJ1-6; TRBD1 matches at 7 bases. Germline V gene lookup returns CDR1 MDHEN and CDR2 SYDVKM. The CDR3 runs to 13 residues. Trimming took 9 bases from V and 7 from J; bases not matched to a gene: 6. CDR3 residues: CASYRDSNSPLHF. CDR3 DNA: TGTGCCAGTTATCGGGACAGCAATTCACCCCTCCACTTT.

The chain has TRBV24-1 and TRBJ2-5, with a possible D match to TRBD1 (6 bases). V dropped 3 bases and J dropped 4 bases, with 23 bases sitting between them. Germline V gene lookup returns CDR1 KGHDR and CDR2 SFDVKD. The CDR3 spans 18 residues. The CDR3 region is CATSDPPGVGGVLETQYF. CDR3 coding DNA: TGTGCCACCAGTGATCCGCCCGGGGTTGGGGGCGTATTAGAGACCCAGTACTTC.

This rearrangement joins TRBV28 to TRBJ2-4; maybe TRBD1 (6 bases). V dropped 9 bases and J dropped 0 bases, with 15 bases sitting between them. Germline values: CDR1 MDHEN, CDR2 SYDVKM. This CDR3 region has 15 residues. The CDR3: CASSRTDLAKNIQYF. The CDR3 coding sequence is TGTGCCAGTTCCCGGACAGACCTAGCCAAAAACATTCAGTACTTC.